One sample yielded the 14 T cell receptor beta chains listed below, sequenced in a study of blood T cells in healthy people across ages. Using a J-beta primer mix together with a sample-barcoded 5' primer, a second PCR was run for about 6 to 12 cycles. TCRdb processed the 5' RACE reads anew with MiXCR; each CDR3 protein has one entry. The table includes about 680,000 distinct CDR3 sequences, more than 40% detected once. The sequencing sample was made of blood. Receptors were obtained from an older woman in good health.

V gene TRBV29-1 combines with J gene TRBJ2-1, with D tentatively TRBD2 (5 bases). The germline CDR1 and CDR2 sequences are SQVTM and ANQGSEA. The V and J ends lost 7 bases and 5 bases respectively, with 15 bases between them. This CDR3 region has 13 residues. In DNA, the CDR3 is TGCAGCGGGAACTTTCGGACTCACAATGAGCAGTTCTTC. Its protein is CSGNFRTHNEQFF.

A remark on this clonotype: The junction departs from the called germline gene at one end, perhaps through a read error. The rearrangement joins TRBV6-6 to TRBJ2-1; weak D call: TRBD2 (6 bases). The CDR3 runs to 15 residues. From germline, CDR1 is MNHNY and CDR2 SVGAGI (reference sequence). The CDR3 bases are TGTGCCAGCAGTTCTTTAGCGGACTCCTGCAATGAGCAGTTCTTC. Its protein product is CASSSLADSCNEQFF.

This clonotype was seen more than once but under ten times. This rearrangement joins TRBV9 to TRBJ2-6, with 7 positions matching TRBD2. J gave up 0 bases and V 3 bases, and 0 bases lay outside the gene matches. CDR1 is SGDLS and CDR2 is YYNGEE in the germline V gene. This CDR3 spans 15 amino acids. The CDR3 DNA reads TGTGCCAGCAGCGGGGAGGGCTCTGGGGCCAACGTCCTGACTTTC. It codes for CASSGEGSGANVLTF. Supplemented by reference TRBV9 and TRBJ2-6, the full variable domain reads DSGVTQTPKHLITATGQRVTLRCSPRSGDLSVYWYQQSLDQGLQFLIQYYNGEERAKGNILERFSAQQFPDLHSELNLSSLELGDSALYFCASSGEGSGANVLTFGAGSRLTVL.

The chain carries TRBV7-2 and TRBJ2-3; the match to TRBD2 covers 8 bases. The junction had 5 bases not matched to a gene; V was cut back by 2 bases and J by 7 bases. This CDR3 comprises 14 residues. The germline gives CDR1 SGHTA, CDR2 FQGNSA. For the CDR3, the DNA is TGTGCCAGCAGCTTAAGCGGGAGAGGAAATACGCAGTATTTT. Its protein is CASSLSGRGNTQYF.

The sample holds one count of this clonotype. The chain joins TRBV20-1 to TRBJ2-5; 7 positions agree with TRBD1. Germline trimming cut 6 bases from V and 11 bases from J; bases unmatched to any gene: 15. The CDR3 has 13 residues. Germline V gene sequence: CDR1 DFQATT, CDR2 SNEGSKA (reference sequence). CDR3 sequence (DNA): TGCAGTGCCCTACAGGGGCGAGACAATGAGCAGTACTTC. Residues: CSALQGRDNEQYF.

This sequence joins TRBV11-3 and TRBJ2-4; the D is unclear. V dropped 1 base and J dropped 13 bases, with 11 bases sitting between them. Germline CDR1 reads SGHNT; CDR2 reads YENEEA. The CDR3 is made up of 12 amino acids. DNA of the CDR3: TGTGCCAGCAGCTTAGCGGCGCTAAAGCAGTACTTC. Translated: CASSLAALKQYF.

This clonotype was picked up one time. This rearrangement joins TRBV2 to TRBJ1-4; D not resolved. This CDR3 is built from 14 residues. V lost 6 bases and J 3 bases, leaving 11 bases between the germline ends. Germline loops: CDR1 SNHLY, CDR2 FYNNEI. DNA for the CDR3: TGTGCCAGCAGGGAGAGGACCCCTAATGAAAAACTGTTTTTT. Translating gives CASRERTPNEKLFF.

The CDR3 sequence is CASSRDTSTDTQYF. CDR3 DNA: TGTGCCAGCAGCCGGGACACCTCCACAGATACGCAGTATTTT. The chain joins TRBV12-3 or TRBV12-4 to TRBJ2-3; D possibly corresponds to TRBD1 (6 bases). Trimming removed 6 bases from V and 2 bases from J, with 12 bases in between. This CDR3 has 14 amino acids.

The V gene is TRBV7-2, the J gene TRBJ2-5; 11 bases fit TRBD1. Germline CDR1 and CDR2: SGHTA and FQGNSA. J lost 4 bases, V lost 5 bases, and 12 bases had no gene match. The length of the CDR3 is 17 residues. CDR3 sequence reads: CASSPRGDRGVRETQYF. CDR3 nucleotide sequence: TGTGCCAGCAGCCCCAGGGGGGACAGGGGGGTTCGAGAGACCCAGTACTTC.

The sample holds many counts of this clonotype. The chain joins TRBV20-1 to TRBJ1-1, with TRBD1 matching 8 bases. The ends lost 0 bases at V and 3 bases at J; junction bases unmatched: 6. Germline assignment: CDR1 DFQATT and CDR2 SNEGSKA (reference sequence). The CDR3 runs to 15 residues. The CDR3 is CSARDRTGRDTEAFF. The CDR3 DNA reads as TGCAGTGCTAGAGACCGGACAGGGCGGGACACTGAAGCTTTCTTT.

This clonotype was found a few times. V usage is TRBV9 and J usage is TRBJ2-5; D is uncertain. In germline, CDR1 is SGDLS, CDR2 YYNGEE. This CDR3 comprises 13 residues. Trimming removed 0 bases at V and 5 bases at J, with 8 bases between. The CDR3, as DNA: TGTGCCAGCAGCGTAGGGCTAGGCGAGACCCAGTACTTC. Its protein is CASSVGLGETQYF.

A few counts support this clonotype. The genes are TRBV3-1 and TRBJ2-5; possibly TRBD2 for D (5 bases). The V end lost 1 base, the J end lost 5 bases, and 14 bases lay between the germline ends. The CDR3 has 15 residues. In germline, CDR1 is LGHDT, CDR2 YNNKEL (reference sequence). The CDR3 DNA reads TGTGCCAGCAGCCAAGCGAGGGTACAGCGCGAGACCCAGTACTTC. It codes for CASSQARVQRETQYF.

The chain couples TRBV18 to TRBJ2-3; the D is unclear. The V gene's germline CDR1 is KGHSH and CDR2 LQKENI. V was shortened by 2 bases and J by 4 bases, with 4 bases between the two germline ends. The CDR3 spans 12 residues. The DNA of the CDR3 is TGTGCCAGCTCACCATTGGCAGATACGCAGTATTTT. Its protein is CASSPLADTQYF.

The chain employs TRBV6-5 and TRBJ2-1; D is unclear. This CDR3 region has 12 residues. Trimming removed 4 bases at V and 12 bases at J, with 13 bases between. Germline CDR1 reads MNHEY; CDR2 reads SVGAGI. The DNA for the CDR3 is TGTGCCAGCAGTTTACCGGTCTCCGGGCAGTTCTTC. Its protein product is CASSLPVSGQFF.